The present T cell receptor beta chain was sequenced within a study of T cell responses to AZD1222 COVID-19 vaccine. The wider study: Second doses were pooled across both intervals (about 4 or about 12 weeks). Findings and limits, study-wide: Nearly half of spike-specific TCRs reportedly go after variant regions that carry no mutations.

V lost 2 bases to trimming and J lost 4 bases, with 6 bases between them. Germline-derived CDR1 and CDR2 are SGHTA and FQGNSA. CDR3 length: 13 residues. Assay used: immunoSEQ multiplex PCR; TCRdb lists only in-frame clones, some missing. Found here are around 140,000 clones, around 87% of them singletons; the top ten hold roughly 1.5%. This clone was counted only a few times. Its cognate antigen is unknown. The J gene is TRBJ1-5, the V gene TRBV7-2; D perhaps matches TRBD1 (5 bases). The clonotype originates from an adult in good health. The sequencing here drew on peripheral blood, taken on day 0 of AZD1222 vaccination. The CDR3: CASSLQGNQPQHF. The CDR3 DNA reads TGTGCCAGCAGCTTACAGGGAAATCAGCCCCAGCATTTT.